A selection of T cell receptor beta chains follows, all from one sample in a study of CD8+ T cells in alopecia areata. Clones were read by immunoSEQ multiplex PCR, and TCRdb kept only the in-frame ones, dropping some. The sample has over 60,000 clones, about 45% seen once. Sample: CD8+ T cells sorted from blood, taken at approximately week 37, from a patient treated with tofacitinib. The receptor set was obtained from a human donor with alopecia areata. Each CDR3 is given with its conserved first and last residue. Each record gives: D gene, J gene, clone size, V gene, CDR3 protein, CDR3 DNA. A D gene is named only where the DNA matches it firmly. Size is stated for part of the rows, as once, few or many counts, or as a class when the clone is expanded.

D gene: TRBD2; J gene: TRBJ2-5; clone size: NA; V gene: TRBV6-5; CDR3 protein: CASSKGLGETQYF; CDR3 DNA: TGTGCCAGCAGTAAAGGACTAGGAGAGACCCAGTACTTC
D gene: TRBD1; J gene: TRBJ1-2; clone size: NA; V gene: TRBV27; CDR3 protein: CASWTGARRGYTF; CDR3 DNA: TGTGCCAGCTGGACAGGGGCTAGAAGAGGCTACACCTTC
D gene: TRBD2; J gene: TRBJ2-1; clone size: once; V gene: TRBV7-2; CDR3 protein: CASSFPSGRASYNEQFF; CDR3 DNA: TGTGCCAGCAGCTTCCCTAGCGGGAGGGCCTCCTACAATGAGCAGTTCTTC
D gene: NA; J gene: TRBJ2-7; clone size: few; V gene: TRBV29-1; CDR3 protein: CSVDGGAEYEQYF; CDR3 DNA: TGCAGCGTTGACGGGGGAGCCGAATACGAGCAGTACTTC
D gene: NA; J gene: TRBJ2-7; clone size: NA; V gene: TRBV9; CDR3 protein: CASSVGVRGTYEQYF; CDR3 DNA: TGTGCCAGCAGCGTAGGGGTTCGCGGAACCTACGAGCAGTACTTC
D gene: NA; J gene: TRBJ2-5; clone size: few; V gene: TRBV5-1; CDR3 protein: CASSLAETQLTKETQYF; CDR3 DNA: TGCGCCAGCAGCTTGGCCGAGACACAGCTTACTAAAGAGACCCAGTACTTC
D gene: TRBD2; J gene: TRBJ2-2; clone size: NA; V gene: TRBV29-1; CDR3 protein: CSVDGGPSGRPSVTGELFF; CDR3 DNA: TGCAGCGTTGATGGAGGGCCTAGCGGGAGACCCTCGGTCACCGGGGAGCTGTTTTTT
D gene: NA; J gene: TRBJ2-2; clone size: few; V gene: TRBV19; CDR3 protein: CASSIQVPGELFF; CDR3 DNA: TGTGCCAGTAGTATCCAGGTACCCGGGGAGCTGTTTTTT
D gene: NA; J gene: TRBJ1-1; clone size: NA; V gene: TRBV27; CDR3 protein: CASSLYREGDAEAFF; CDR3 DNA: TGTGCCAGCAGTTTATACCGGGAAGGCGACGCTGAAGCTTTCTTT
D gene: TRBD1; J gene: TRBJ1-1; clone size: NA; V gene: TRBV7-6; CDR3 protein: CASSLAGRGITEAFF; CDR3 DNA: TGTGCCAGCAGCTTAGCTGGCAGGGGGATCACTGAAGCTTTCTTT
D gene: NA; J gene: TRBJ2-7; clone size: once; V gene: TRBV15; CDR3 protein: CATSPGQIVYEQYF; CDR3 DNA: TGTGCCACCAGCCCTGGACAGATTGTCTACGAGCAGTACTTC
D gene: NA; J gene: TRBJ2-7; clone size: NA; V gene: TRBV4-1; CDR3 protein: CASSQARGGEQYF; CDR3 DNA: TGCGCCAGCAGCCAAGCCCGAGGAGGCGAGCAGTACTTC
D gene: NA; J gene: TRBJ1-1; clone size: once; V gene: TRBV7-9; CDR3 protein: CASSLSRENTEAFF; CDR3 DNA: TGTGCCAGCAGCTTGTCCAGAGAGAACACTGAAGCTTTCTTT
D gene: NA; J gene: TRBJ2-1; clone size: NA; V gene: TRBV15; CDR3 protein: CATSIANNNEQFF; CDR3 DNA: TGTGCCACCAGTATAGCAAACAACAATGAGCAGTTCTTC
D gene: TRBD2; J gene: TRBJ2-7; clone size: NA; V gene: TRBV5-1; CDR3 protein: CASSLVGEGYEQYF; CDR3 DNA: TGCGCCAGCAGCTTGGTAGGGGAGGGCTACGAGCAGTACTTC
D gene: NA; J gene: TRBJ1-5; clone size: NA; V gene: TRBV4-1; CDR3 protein: CASSQTFGGGQPQHF; CDR3 DNA: TGCGCCAGCAGCCAAACCTTCGGGGGGGGACAGCCCCAGCATTTT
D gene: NA; J gene: TRBJ2-1; clone size: few; V gene: TRBV11-2; CDR3 protein: CASSLGQGSEQFF; CDR3 DNA: TGTGCCAGCAGCTTAGGTCAGGGGTCTGAGCAGTTCTTC
D gene: NA; J gene: TRBJ1-1; clone size: NA; V gene: TRBV27; CDR3 protein: CASSPLLSTWPSTEAFF; CDR3 DNA: TGTGCCAGCAGTCCCCTCTTGTCAACTTGGCCGTCAACTGAAGCTTTCTTT
D gene: NA; J gene: TRBJ2-3; clone size: NA; V gene: TRBV4-3; CDR3 protein: CASSQDWQSTDTQYF; CDR3 DNA: TGCGCCAGCAGCCAAGATTGGCAGTCCACAGATACGCAGTATTTT
D gene: TRBD1; J gene: TRBJ1-1; clone size: NA; V gene: TRBV9; CDR3 protein: CASSTPGQGNTEAFF; CDR3 DNA: TGTGCCAGCAGCACCCCGGGACAGGGGAACACTGAAGCTTTCTTT
D gene: TRBD1; J gene: TRBJ2-1; clone size: NA; V gene: TRBV6-4; CDR3 protein: CASSDRGHDEQFF; CDR3 DNA: TGTGCCAGCAGCGACAGGGGGCACGATGAGCAGTTCTTC
D gene: NA; J gene: TRBJ2-1; clone size: medium-sized; V gene: TRBV2; CDR3 protein: CASSSSGGNEQFF; CDR3 DNA: TGTGCCAGCAGTTCATCAGGGGGGAATGAGCAGTTCTTC
D gene: TRBD2; J gene: TRBJ2-1; clone size: NA; V gene: TRBV29-1; CDR3 protein: CSVPALAGAYNEQFF; CDR3 DNA: TGCAGCGTCCCTGCCCTAGCGGGCGCCTACAATGAGCAGTTCTTC
D gene: NA; J gene: TRBJ1-2; clone size: few; V gene: TRBV4-1; CDR3 protein: CASSQDEASNYGYTF; CDR3 DNA: TGCGCCAGCAGCCAAGATGAGGCGTCCAACTATGGCTACACCTTC
D gene: TRBD1; J gene: TRBJ2-1; clone size: few; V gene: TRBV29-1; CDR3 protein: CSDRDSDYNEQFF; CDR3 DNA: TGCAGCGACCGGGACAGCGATTACAATGAGCAGTTCTTC
D gene: NA; J gene: TRBJ1-2; clone size: few; V gene: TRBV27; CDR3 protein: CASGIPANYGYTF; CDR3 DNA: TGTGCCAGCGGAATCCCAGCTAACTATGGCTACACCTTC
D gene: NA; J gene: TRBJ2-7; clone size: few; V gene: TRBV10-3; CDR3 protein: CAISEDLYEQYF; CDR3 DNA: TGTGCCATCAGTGAAGACCTATACGAGCAGTACTTC
D gene: NA; J gene: TRBJ2-1; clone size: NA; V gene: TRBV15; CDR3 protein: CATYSSSYNEQFF; CDR3 DNA: TGTGCCACTTATAGTAGCTCCTACAATGAGCAGTTCTTC
D gene: NA; J gene: TRBJ2-7; clone size: NA; V gene: TRBV27; CDR3 protein: CASGGAYEQYF; CDR3 DNA: TGTGCCAGTGGAGGCGCCTACGAGCAGTACTTC
D gene: NA; J gene: TRBJ1-1; clone size: NA; V gene: TRBV7-2; CDR3 protein: CAGGWEAFF; CDR3 DNA: TGTGCCGGGGGGTGGGAAGCTTTCTTT
D gene: TRBD1; J gene: TRBJ1-5; clone size: NA; V gene: TRBV4-2; CDR3 protein: CASSHLPTGTSNQPQHF; CDR3 DNA: TGTGCCAGCAGCCATCTTCCGACAGGGACTAGCAATCAGCCCCAGCATTTT
D gene: NA; J gene: TRBJ2-7; clone size: NA; V gene: TRBV25-1; CDR3 protein: CASGGSGDYEQYF; CDR3 DNA: TGTGCCAGCGGAGGGAGTGGGGACTACGAGCAGTACTTC
D gene: NA; J gene: TRBJ1-1; clone size: NA; V gene: TRBV6-4; CDR3 protein: CASRRGSNTEAFF; CDR3 DNA: TGTGCCAGCAGAAGGGGCAGTAACACTGAAGCTTTCTTT
D gene: TRBD1; J gene: TRBJ1-5; clone size: NA; V gene: TRBV27; CDR3 protein: CASSPDRGPNQPQHF; CDR3 DNA: TGTGCCAGCAGCCCCGACAGGGGTCCCAATCAGCCCCAGCATTTT
D gene: TRBD2; J gene: TRBJ2-1; clone size: few; V gene: TRBV30; CDR3 protein: CAWSVLAAHNEQFF; CDR3 DNA: TGTGCCTGGAGTGTACTAGCGGCCCACAATGAGCAGTTCTTC
D gene: TRBD1; J gene: TRBJ1-4; clone size: NA; V gene: TRBV27; CDR3 protein: CASSFRTGELFF; CDR3 DNA: TGTGCCAGCAGTTTTCGGACAGGGGAACTGTTTTTT
D gene: NA; J gene: TRBJ1-2; clone size: few; V gene: TRBV29-1; CDR3 protein: CSARGGVNYGYTF; CDR3 DNA: TGCAGCGCTCGGGGGGGAGTTAACTATGGCTACACCTTC
D gene: TRBD2; J gene: TRBJ2-1; clone size: NA; V gene: TRBV7-9; CDR3 protein: CASSSLAGGPDEQFF; CDR3 DNA: TGTGCCAGCAGCTCCCTGGCGGGAGGGCCGGATGAGCAGTTCTTC
D gene: NA; J gene: TRBJ1-2; clone size: few; V gene: TRBV30; CDR3 protein: CAWSGQEGGGYTF; CDR3 DNA: TGTGCCTGGAGTGGACAGGAGGGCGGTGGCTACACCTTC
D gene: NA; J gene: TRBJ1-5; clone size: NA; V gene: TRBV7-8; CDR3 protein: CASSSRTEKPQHF; CDR3 DNA: TGTGCCAGCAGCTCCAGAACTGAAAAGCCCCAGCATTTT
D gene: NA; J gene: TRBJ2-7; clone size: NA; V gene: TRBV5-1; CDR3 protein: CASRAQAYEQYF; CDR3 DNA: TGCGCCAGCAGGGCACAGGCCTACGAGCAGTACTTC
D gene: TRBD2; J gene: TRBJ2-7; clone size: NA; V gene: TRBV29-1; CDR3 protein: CSVVGEGTAYEQYF; CDR3 DNA: TGCAGCGTTGTTGGGGAGGGTACCGCCTACGAGCAGTACTTC
D gene: NA; J gene: TRBJ2-5; clone size: few; V gene: TRBV29-1; CDR3 protein: CSVESRPVWAQYF; CDR3 DNA: TGCAGCGTTGAGTCACGACCTGTGTGGGCCCAGTACTTC
D gene: TRBD2; J gene: TRBJ2-2; clone size: few; V gene: TRBV29-1; CDR3 protein: CSVVELRSGSTTGELFF; CDR3 DNA: TGCAGCGTTGTGGAATTACGGAGCGGGAGCACCACCGGGGAGCTGTTTTTT
D gene: TRBD1; J gene: TRBJ1-1; clone size: NA; V gene: TRBV9; CDR3 protein: CASGGTGGSTEAFF; CDR3 DNA: TGTGCCAGCGGCGGGACAGGGGGGAGCACTGAAGCTTTCTTT
D gene: NA; J gene: TRBJ2-7; clone size: NA; V gene: TRBV28; CDR3 protein: CASSNGPQYF; CDR3 DNA: TGTGCCAGCAGTAATGGGCCGCAGTACTTC
D gene: NA; J gene: TRBJ1-1; clone size: NA; V gene: TRBV5-1; CDR3 protein: CASTLGGEAFF; CDR3 DNA: TGCGCCAGCACCCTAGGCGGTGAAGCTTTCTTT
D gene: TRBD1; J gene: TRBJ1-4; clone size: few; V gene: TRBV29-1; CDR3 protein: CSVYSDRGNEKLFF; CDR3 DNA: TGCAGCGTTTACTCTGACAGGGGGAATGAAAAACTGTTTTTT
D gene: NA; J gene: TRBJ2-7; clone size: once; V gene: TRBV11-2; CDR3 protein: CASSWTFEQYF; CDR3 DNA: TGTGCCAGCAGCTGGACTTTCGAGCAGTACTTC
D gene: TRBD1; J gene: TRBJ2-7; clone size: once; V gene: TRBV5-1; CDR3 protein: CATERGRDRGLTPYEQYF; CDR3 DNA: TGCGCCACCGAAAGAGGCCGGGACAGGGGACTTACTCCATACGAGCAGTACTTC
D gene: NA; J gene: TRBJ2-5; clone size: NA; V gene: TRBV4-3; CDR3 protein: CASSQDQGRETQYF; CDR3 DNA: TGCGCCAGCAGCCAAGATCAGGGACGAGAGACCCAGTACTTC
D gene: NA; J gene: TRBJ2-7; clone size: few; V gene: TRBV28; CDR3 protein: CASTGIPLFTKEQYF; CDR3 DNA: TGTGCCAGCACAGGGATTCCACTCTTCACGAAGGAGCAGTACTTC
D gene: TRBD2; J gene: TRBJ2-7; clone size: once; V gene: TRBV7-9; CDR3 protein: CASSISGITYEQYF; CDR3 DNA: TGTGCCAGCAGCATTAGCGGGATTACCTACGAGCAGTACTTC
D gene: NA; J gene: TRBJ2-2; clone size: NA; V gene: TRBV29-1; CDR3 protein: CSAHSNTGELFF; CDR3 DNA: TGCAGCGCTCACTCGAACACCGGGGAGCTGTTTTTT
D gene: NA; J gene: TRBJ2-7; clone size: once; V gene: TRBV13; CDR3 protein: CASSQTSEQYF; CDR3 DNA: TGTGCCAGCAGCCAAACGAGCGAGCAGTACTTC